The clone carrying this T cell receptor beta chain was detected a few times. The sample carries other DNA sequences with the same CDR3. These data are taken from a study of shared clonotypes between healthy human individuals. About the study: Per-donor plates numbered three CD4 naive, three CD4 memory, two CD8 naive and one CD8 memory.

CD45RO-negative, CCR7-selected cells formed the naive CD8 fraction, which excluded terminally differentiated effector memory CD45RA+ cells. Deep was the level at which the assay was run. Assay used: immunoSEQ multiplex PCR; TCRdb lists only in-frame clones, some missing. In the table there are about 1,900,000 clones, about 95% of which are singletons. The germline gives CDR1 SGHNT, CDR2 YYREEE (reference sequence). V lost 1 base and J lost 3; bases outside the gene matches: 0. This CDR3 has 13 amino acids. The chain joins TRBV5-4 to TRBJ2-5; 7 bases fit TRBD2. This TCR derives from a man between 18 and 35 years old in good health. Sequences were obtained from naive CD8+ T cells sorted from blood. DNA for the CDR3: TGTGCCAGCAGCTTGCGGGGGGAAGAGACCCAGTACTTC. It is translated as CASSLRGEETQYF.